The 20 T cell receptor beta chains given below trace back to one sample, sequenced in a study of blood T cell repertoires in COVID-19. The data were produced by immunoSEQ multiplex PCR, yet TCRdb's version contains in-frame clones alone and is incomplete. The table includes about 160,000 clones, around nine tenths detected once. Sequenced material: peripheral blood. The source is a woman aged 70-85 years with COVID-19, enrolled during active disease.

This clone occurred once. Here the CDR3 reads CASSYRTGEQYF. Here the CDR3 DNA reads TGTGCCAGCAGTTACCGAACGGGGGAGCAGTACTTC. This chain links TRBV6-5 with TRBJ2-7; D is perhaps TRBD2 (5 bases). There are 12 residues in the CDR3. Germline CDR1 is MNHEY and CDR2 is SVGAGI. V was pared by 2 bases and J by 7 bases, with 9 bases between.

CDR3 region: CASSLVLSGANVLTF. The CDR3 DNA is TGCGCCAGCAGCTTGGTACTCTCTGGGGCCAACGTCCTGACTTTC. This sequence joins TRBV5-1 and TRBJ2-6, with D unresolved. This CDR3 region has 15 residues. CDR1 is SGHRS, CDR2 YFSETQ, per germline. With 0 bases removed from V and 0 bases from J, the gap between germline ends came to 4 bases.

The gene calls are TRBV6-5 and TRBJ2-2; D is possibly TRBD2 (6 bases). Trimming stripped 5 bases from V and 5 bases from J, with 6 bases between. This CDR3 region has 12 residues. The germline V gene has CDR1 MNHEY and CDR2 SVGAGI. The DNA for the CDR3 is TGTGCCAGCAGTCGGGGGACCGGGGAGCTGTTTTTT. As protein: CASSRGTGELFF.

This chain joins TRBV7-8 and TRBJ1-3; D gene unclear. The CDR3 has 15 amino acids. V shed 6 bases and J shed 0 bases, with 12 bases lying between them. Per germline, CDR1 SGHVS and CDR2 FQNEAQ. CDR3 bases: TGTGCCAGCAGTCGTATCGGAGGCTCTGGAAACACCATATATTTT. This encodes CASSRIGGSGNTIYF.

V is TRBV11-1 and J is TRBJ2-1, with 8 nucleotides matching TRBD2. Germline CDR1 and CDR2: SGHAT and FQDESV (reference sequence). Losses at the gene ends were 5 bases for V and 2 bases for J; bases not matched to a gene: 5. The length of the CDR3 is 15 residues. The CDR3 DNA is TGTGCCAGCAGCCCCCGGCGGGGGGCCTACAATGAGCAGTTCTTC. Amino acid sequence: CASSPRRGAYNEQFF.

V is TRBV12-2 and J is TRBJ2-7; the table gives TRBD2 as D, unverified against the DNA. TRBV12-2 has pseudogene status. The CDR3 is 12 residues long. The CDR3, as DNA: TGTGCAAGTCGTCCTAGCTCCTACGAGCAGTACTTC. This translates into CASRPSSYEQYF.

CDR3 bases: TGTGCCAGCAGTGAAGTTGGGACAGGGGCACGAGGCGCTGAAGCTTTCTTT. Translation gives CASSEVGTGARGAEAFF. V gene TRBV2 combines with J gene TRBJ1-1; the match to TRBD1 covers 10 bases. The CDR3 totals 17 residues. V dropped 1 base and J dropped 6; count of bases not matched to a gene: 11. CDR1 and CDR2 from the germline V gene are SNHLY and FYNNEI.

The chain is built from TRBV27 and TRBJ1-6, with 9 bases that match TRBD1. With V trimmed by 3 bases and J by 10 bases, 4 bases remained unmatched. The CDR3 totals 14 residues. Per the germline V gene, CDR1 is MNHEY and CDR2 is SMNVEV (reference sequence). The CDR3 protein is CASSFGQGNSPLHF. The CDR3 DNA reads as TGTGCCAGCAGTTTCGGACAGGGGAACTCACCCCTCCACTTT.

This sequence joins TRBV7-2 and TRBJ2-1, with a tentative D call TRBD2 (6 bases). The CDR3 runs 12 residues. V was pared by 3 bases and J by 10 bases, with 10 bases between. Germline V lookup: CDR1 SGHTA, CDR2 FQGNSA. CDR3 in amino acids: CASSFARGEQFF. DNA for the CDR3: TGTGCCAGCAGCTTCGCTCGGGGGGAGCAGTTCTTC.

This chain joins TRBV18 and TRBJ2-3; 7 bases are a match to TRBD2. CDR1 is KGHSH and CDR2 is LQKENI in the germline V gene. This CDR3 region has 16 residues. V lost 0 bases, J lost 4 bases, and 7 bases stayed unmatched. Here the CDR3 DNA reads TGTGCCAGCTCACCACCGAACAGCGGGGCGTCAGATACGCAGTATTTT. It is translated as CASSPPNSGASDTQYF.

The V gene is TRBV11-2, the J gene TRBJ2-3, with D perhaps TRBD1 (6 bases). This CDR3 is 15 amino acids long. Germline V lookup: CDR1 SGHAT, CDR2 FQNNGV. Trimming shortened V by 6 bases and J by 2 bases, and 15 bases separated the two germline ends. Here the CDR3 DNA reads TGTGCCAGCAGTTGGGCCGGGACAACCACAGATACGCAGTATTTT. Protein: CASSWAGTTTDTQYF. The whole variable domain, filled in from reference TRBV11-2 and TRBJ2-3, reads EAGVAQSPRYKIIEKRQSVAFWCNPISGHATLYWYQQILGQGPKLLIQFQNNGVVDDSQLPKDRFSAERLKGVDSTLKIQPAKLEDSAVYLCASSWAGTTTDTQYFGPGTRLTVL.

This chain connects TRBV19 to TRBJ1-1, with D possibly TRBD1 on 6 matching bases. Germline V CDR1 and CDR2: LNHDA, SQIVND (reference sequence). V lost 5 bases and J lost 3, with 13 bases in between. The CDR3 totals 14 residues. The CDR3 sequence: CASSWHRDYTEAFF. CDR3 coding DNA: TGTGCCAGTAGTTGGCACAGGGATTACACTGAAGCTTTCTTT.

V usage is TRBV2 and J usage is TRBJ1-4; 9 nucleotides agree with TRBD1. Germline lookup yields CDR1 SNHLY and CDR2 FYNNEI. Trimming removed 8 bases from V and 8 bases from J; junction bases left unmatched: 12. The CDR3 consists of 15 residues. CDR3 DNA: TGTGCCAGCTTGGGGCCCGGGACAGGGTGGGAAAAACTGTTTTTT. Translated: CASLGPGTGWEKLFF.

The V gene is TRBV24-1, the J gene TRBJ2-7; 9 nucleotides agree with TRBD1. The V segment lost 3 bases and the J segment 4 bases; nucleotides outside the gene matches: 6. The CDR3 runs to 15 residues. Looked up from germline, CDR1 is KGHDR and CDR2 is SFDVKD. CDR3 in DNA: TGTGCCACCAGTGATACGGGACAGGGCCGTTACGAGCAGTACTTC. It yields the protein CATSDTGQGRYEQYF.

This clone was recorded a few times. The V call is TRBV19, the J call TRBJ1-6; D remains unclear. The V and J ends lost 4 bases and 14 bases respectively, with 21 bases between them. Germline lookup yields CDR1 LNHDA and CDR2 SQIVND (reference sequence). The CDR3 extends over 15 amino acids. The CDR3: CASSNSPRGTVSLHF. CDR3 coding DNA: TGTGCCAGTAGTAACTCCCCCCGGGGTACAGTGTCCCTCCACTTT. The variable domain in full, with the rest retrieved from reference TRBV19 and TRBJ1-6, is DGGITQSPKYLFRKEGQNVTLSCEQNLNHDAMYWYRQDPGQGLRLIYYSQIVNDFQKGDIAEGYSVSREKKESFPLTVTSAQKNPTAFYLCASSNSPRGTVSLHFGNGTRLTVT.

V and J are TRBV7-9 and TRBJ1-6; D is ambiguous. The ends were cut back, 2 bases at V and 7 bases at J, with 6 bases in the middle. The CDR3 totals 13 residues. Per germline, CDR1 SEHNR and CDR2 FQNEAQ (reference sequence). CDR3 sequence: CASSLLANSPLHF. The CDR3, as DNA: TGTGCCAGCAGCTTATTAGCCAATTCACCCCTCCACTTT.

CDR3 sequence (DNA): TGTGCCAGCAGCCAAACAGGGGGCTCCTATAATTCACCCCTCCACTTT. It yields the protein CASSQTGGSYNSPLHF. The chain links TRBV14 to TRBJ1-6, with TRBD1 matching over 8 bases. CDR1 is SGHDN, CDR2 FVKESK, per germline. The CDR3 contains 16 residues. Trimming took 2 bases from V and 0 from J; bases not matched to a gene: 0.

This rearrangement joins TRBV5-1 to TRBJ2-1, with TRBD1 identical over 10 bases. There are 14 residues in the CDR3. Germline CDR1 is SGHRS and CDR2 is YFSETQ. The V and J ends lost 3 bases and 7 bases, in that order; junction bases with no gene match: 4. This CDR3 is CASSSGQGVNEQFF. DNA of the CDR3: TGCGCCAGCAGCTCTGGACAGGGGGTGAATGAGCAGTTCTTC.

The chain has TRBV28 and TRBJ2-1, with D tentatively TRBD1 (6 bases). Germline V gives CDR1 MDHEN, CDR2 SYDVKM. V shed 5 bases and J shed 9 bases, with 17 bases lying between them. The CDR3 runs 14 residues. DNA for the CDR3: TGTGCCAGCAGTGCCCCGGGACATTCCGGTGAGCAGTTCTTC. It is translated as CASSAPGHSGEQFF.

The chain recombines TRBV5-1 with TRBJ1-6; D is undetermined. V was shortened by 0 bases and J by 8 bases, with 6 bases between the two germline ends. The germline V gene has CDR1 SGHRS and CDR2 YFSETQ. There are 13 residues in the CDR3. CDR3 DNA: TGCGCCAGCAGCTTGGACACCTATTCACCCCTCCACTTT. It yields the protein CASSLDTYSPLHF.